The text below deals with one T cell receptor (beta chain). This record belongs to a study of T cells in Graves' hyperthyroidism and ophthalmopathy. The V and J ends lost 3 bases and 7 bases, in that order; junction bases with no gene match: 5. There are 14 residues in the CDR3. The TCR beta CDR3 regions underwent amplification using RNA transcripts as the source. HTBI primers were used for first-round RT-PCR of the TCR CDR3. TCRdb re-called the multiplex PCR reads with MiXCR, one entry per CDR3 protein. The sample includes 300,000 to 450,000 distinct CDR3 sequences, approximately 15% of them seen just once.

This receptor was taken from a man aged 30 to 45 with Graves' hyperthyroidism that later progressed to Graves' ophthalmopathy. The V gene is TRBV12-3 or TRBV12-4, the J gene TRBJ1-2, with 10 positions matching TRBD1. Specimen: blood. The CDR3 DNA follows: TGTGCCAGCAGTTTCGGGACAGGGGTGGTTGGCTACACCTTC. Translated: CASSFGTGVVGYTF.